This T cell receptor beta chain was identified in a study of control samples from healthy donors and cancer patients. The V end was cut by 5 bases, the J end by 8 bases, with 14 bases between. CDR3 length: 13 amino acids. CDR1 is KGHDR and CDR2 is SFDVKD in the germline V gene. Clones were read by immunoSEQ multiplex PCR, and TCRdb kept only the in-frame ones, dropping some. The table includes 100,000 to 120,000 clones, 83% detected once. V is TRBV24-1 and J is TRBJ1-1; the D gene is possibly TRBD1 (5 bases). This clonotype was obtained from a woman between 45 and 65 years old in good health. Material: blood. The CDR3 nucleotides are TGTGCCACCAGTGCGGAGCAGGGTAGAGAAGCTTTCTTT. This gives the protein CATSAEQGREAFF.